This TCR beta chain came from a study of T cell responses to AZD1222 COVID-19 vaccine (dated by TCRdb to the early 2020s). About the investigation overall: Because spike-specific TCR depth and breadth did not differ between the two schedules, AZD1222 recipients who got a second dose at roughly 4 weeks were pooled with those who got a second dose at roughly 12 weeks. Trial participants were enrolled by age into subgroups of 18-55, 56-69 and 70-plus years, and around 150, 28 and 57 TCR-sequenced participants, respectively, were included in these subgroups. TCR sequencing was performed for roughly 240 trial participants, of whom about 200 were given two doses of AZD1222 and some 25 were given two doses of MenACWY control vaccine.

The CDR3 regions of human TCRbeta chains were analyzed by immunosequencing. The source study handled its data this way. Repertoire TCRs were checked for matches against a reference library of SARS-CoV-2-specific TCRs that had been generated using the MIRA antigen-specificity platform. Breadth was defined as the fraction of unique TCRs that were SARS-CoV-2-associated. Depth was defined as the fraction of total T cells that were SARS-CoV-2-associated. Using the MIRA data, each spike-specific TCR was mapped to the spike region that the TCR reacts to and placed in a CD4 or CD8 class. Log10-transformed breadth and depth values were compared by one-way ANOVA with Sidak's multiple comparisons tests. Not all clones reach the TCRdb copy of this immuneACCESS table, which keeps in-frame sequences only. Checked studies attribute under half of the gap to unresolved V genes and leave the rest unexplained. D and trimming were read from the DNA, whereas the V and J calls and clone size are those reported in that table. This sample holds some 160,000 clones; about nine tenths were observed only once. Clones ranked in the top ten supply around 5.5% of the sample.

Here is what the overall study found, with its caveats: Conclusions about previously exposed vaccinees were limited because only six AZD1222 recipients were SARS-CoV-2 seropositive at baseline. Participants were mostly white British and included more females than males, and it was suggested by the authors that clonal diversity may have been underestimated. Vaccine-associated CD4 TCRs spanned the whole spike protein, with dominant responses in regions 160-218 and 743-854. Because no samples from the day 14 peak response were available, repertoires could be characterized only after the peak T cell response. Nearly half of unique spike-specific TCRs reportedly recognized epitopes outside regions mutated in the B.1.351 and B.1.1.7 variants. In the small 56-69-year group, the increase in depth fell short of significance, most likely because of low power. After two AZD1222 doses, both the breadth and the depth of spike-specific TCRs were significantly higher than at day 0 and than in MenACWY recipients.

The time point label on this specimen signifies: baseline before first vaccination. Vaccinee samples were obtained from the UK trials COV001 and COV002, which included a single-blind randomized controlled phase 2/3 trial of AZD1222 (ChAdOx1 nCoV-19) in healthy adults. For TCRbeta chain sequencing, PBMC samples from trial participants were taken at day 0 and at day 28 after the second dose. This clone has only one observation. Its antigen remains undetermined. Within one base of it there is no much larger clone, and no base qualities were kept. Taken from the germline V gene, the CDR1 and CDR2 loops are SGHTA and FQGNSA. From the cysteine up to the phenylalanine, the CDR3 has a length of 14 residues. Only the CDR3 DNA is retained, 42 bases long and in frame from the first base. V is cut by 5 bases and J by 1 base, and the space between the germline ends is 11 bases.

The sequences come from peripheral blood, collected on day 0 of AZD1222 vaccination. Here the chain combines TRBV7-2 and TRBJ1-1, with the D gene not clear enough to name. The receptor was isolated from an adult in good health. The sequenced DNA is TGTGCCAGCAGCGATGACACGAAGAACACTGAAGCTTTCTTT. Protein translation: CASSDDTKNTEAFF.